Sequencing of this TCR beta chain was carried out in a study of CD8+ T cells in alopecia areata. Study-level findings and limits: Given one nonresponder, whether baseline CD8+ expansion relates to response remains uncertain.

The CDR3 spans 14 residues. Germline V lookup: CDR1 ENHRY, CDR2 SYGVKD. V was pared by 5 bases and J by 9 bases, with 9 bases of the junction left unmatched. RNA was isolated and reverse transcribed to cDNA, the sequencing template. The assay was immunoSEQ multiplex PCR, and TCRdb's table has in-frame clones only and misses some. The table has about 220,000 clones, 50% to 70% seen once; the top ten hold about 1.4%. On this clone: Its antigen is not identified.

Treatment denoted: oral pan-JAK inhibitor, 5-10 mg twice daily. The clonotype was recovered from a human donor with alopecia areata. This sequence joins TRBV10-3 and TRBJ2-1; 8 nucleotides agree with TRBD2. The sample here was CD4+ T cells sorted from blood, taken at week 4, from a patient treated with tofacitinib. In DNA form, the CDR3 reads TGTGCCATCAGTCCGGGACTAGGCTCTAGTGAGCAGTTCTTC. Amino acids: CAISPGLGSSEQFF.